The 4 T cell receptor beta chains below come from one sample, sequenced in a study of fetal regulatory T cell absence and autoimmunity. The method was immunoSEQ multiplex PCR; TCRdb's version includes in-frame clones alone and lacks a portion of them. The sample holds 45,000 to 50,000 clones, roughly 80% seen once. Specimen: cord blood. These TCRs come from a newborn boy with IPEX syndrome.

CDR3 in amino acids: CASSAAVSGNTIYF. Here the CDR3 DNA reads TGTGCCAGTAGTGCGGCGGTCTCTGGAAACACCATATATTTT. This chain joins TRBV19 and TRBJ1-3; D call uncertain. Germline V gene data show CDR1 as LNHDA and CDR2 as SQIVND (reference sequence). V was clipped by 5 bases and J by 0 bases, with 8 bases between them. This CDR3 is 14 amino acids long.

V usage is TRBV6-6 and J usage is TRBJ2-7, with TRBD2 as a possible D gene (5 bases). Germline V gene lookup returns CDR1 MNHNY and CDR2 SVGAGI (reference sequence). The CDR3 is made up of 14 amino acids. V was pared by 0 bases and J by 6 bases, with 12 bases between. The CDR3 region has the DNA TGTGCCAGCAGTTACTCCCGGGGTAATCTCGAGCAGTACTTC. Protein: CASSYSRGNLEQYF.

The rearrangement joins TRBV30 to TRBJ1-5; D is unresolved. CDR1 is GTSNPN and CDR2 is SVGIG in the germline V gene (reference sequence). Trimming removed 5 bases at V and 0 bases at J, with 17 bases between. This CDR3 has 16 residues. CDR3 bases: TGTGCCTGGGGTCCCCCCCCGTCCGCTAGCAATCAGCCCCAGCATTTT. It encodes CAWGPPPSASNQPQHF. Using reference TRBV30 and TRBJ1-5 for the parts outside the CDR3, the full variable domain is SQTIHQWPATLVQPVGSPLSLECTVEGTSNPNLYWYRQAAGRGLQLLFYSVGIGQISSEVPQNLSASRPQDRQFILSSKKLLLSDSGFYLCAWGPPPSASNQPQHFGDGTRLSIL.

The rearrangement links TRBV5-1 to TRBJ2-3, with D unclear. CDR1 is SGHRS, CDR2 YFSETQ, per germline. Trimming stripped 6 bases from V and 2 bases from J, with 16 bases between. The CDR3 loop spans 15 amino acids. CDR3 amino acids: CASNIGRSHTDTQYF. The CDR3 DNA follows: TGCGCCAGCAACATCGGCAGGTCCCACACAGATACGCAGTATTTT.